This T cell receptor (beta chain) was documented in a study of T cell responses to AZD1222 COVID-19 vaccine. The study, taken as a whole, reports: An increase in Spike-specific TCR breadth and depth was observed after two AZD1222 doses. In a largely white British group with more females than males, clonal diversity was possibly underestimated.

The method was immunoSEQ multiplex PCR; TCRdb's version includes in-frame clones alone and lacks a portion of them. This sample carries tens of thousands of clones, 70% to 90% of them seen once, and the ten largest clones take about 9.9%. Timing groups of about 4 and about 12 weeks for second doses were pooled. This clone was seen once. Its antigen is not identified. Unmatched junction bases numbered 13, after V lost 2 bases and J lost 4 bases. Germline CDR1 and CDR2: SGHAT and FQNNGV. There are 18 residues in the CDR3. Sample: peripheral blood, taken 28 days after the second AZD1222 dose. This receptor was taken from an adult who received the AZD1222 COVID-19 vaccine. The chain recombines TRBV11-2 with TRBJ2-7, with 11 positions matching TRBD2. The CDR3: CASSLPQGQTSGDYEQYF. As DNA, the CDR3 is TGTGCCAGCAGCTTACCTCAGGGGCAGACTAGCGGGGATTACGAGCAGTACTTC. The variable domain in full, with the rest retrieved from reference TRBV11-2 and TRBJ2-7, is EAGVAQSPRYKIIEKRQSVAFWCNPISGHATLYWYQQILGQGPKLLIQFQNNGVVDDSQLPKDRFSAERLKGVDSTLKIQPAKLEDSAVYLCASSLPQGQTSGDYEQYFGPGTRLTVT.